One sample yielded the 20 T cell receptor beta chains listed below, sequenced in a study of T cell responses to AZD1222 COVID-19 vaccine. Profiled with immunoSEQ multiplex PCR; TCRdb holds only in-frame clones, not every one. The sample includes about 63,000 clones, 85% seen only once; the top ten take roughly 19%. The specimen was peripheral blood, collected on day 0 of AZD1222 vaccination. These receptors were taken from an adult in good health.

The chain has TRBV25-1 and TRBJ2-3, with D maybe TRBD2 (6 bases). The CDR3 runs to 15 residues. Per the germline V gene, CDR1 is MGHDK and CDR2 is SYGVNS. Trimming took 3 bases from V and 0 from J, leaving 10 bases between them. CDR3 amino acids: CASSEAGGSTDTQYF. The CDR3 region has the DNA TGTGCCAGCAGTGAGGCCGGGGGAAGCACAGATACGCAGTATTTT.

The CDR3 reads CASSVTGSDTEAFF. The CDR3 DNA follows: TGTGCCAGCAGCGTGACAGGGTCTGACACTGAAGCTTTCTTT. This chain links TRBV9 with TRBJ1-1; 7 bases match TRBD1. After removal of 2 bases from V and 3 bases from J, the junction contained 4 bases not matched to a gene. This CDR3 has 14 amino acids. Germline V lookup: CDR1 SGDLS, CDR2 YYNGEE.

The chain uses TRBV24-1 and TRBJ1-2; 7 bases are shared with TRBD1. With 3 bases clipped from V and 2 bases from J, the junction kept 2 bases outside the gene matches. This CDR3 contains 14 residues. Germline CDR1 and CDR2: KGHDR and SFDVKD. The CDR3 loop is CATSDPGQNYGYTF. The CDR3 bases are TGTGCCACCAGTGATCCGGGACAGAACTATGGCTACACCTTC.

The chain carries TRBV5-4 and TRBJ2-1; D might be TRBD1 (5 bases). The CDR3 contains 11 residues. The germline V and J ends were trimmed by 1 base and 9 bases, with 5 bases remaining between them. Looked up from germline, CDR1 is SGHNT and CDR2 is YYREEE (reference sequence). CDR3 amino acids: CASSLQGEQFF. CDR3 coding DNA: TGTGCCAGCAGCTTGCAGGGTGAGCAGTTCTTC.

The genes are TRBV5-6 and TRBJ1-2; D not resolved. Germline V gene lookup returns CDR1 SGHDT and CDR2 YYEEEE. The CDR3 covers 15 residues. The V end lost 0 bases, the J end lost 4 bases, and 13 bases lay between the germline ends. CDR3 nucleotide sequence: TGTGCCAGCAGCTTGGCGTCGGGAGGTGGCTATGGCTACACCTTC. It specifies CASSLASGGGYGYTF.

Notes on this clone: The junction shows a germline mismatch at one end, possibly a read error. V gene TRBV6-1 combines with J gene TRBJ2-1; 11 bases fit TRBD1. The germline V gene encodes CDR1 MNHNS and CDR2 SASEGT. This CDR3 is built from 13 residues. For the CDR3, the DNA is TGTGCCAGCACCACCAGCAGGGGGGGACAGGGGGTCTTC. Translation: CASTTSRGGQGVF.

The V gene is TRBV7-8, the J gene TRBJ1-2; D is perhaps TRBD1 (6 bases). This CDR3 contains 17 residues. Germline CDR1 is SGHVS and CDR2 is FQNEAQ. V was cut by 5 bases and J by 1 base, with 20 bases left in between. This chain's CDR3 is CASSPLPGAAINYGYTF. The CDR3, as DNA: TGTGCCAGCAGCCCCCTCCCGGGGGCAGCCATTAACTATGGCTACACCTTC.

This clone occurred a few times. CDR3 in amino acids: CASGGANYEQYF. In nucleotides, the CDR3 is TGTGCCAGCGGGGGGGCGAACTACGAGCAGTACTTC. V and J are TRBV9 and TRBJ2-7; TRBD2 might be the D (7 bases). The germline V and J ends were trimmed by 7 bases and 3 bases, with 11 bases remaining between them. This CDR3 region has 12 residues. Germline loops: CDR1 SGDLS, CDR2 YYNGEE.

J is TRBJ1-4 and V is TRBV11-2; D not certain. The V end was cut by 2 bases, the J end by 8 bases, with 9 bases between. Germline values: CDR1 SGHAT, CDR2 FQNNGV. This CDR3 has 13 residues. The CDR3 DNA is TGTGCCAGCAGCTTATGGGGTAACGAAAAACTGTTTTTT. Its translation is CASSLWGNEKLFF.

V is TRBV5-4 and J is TRBJ1-1; D gene ambiguous. This CDR3 is 13 amino acids long. Germline V gene data show CDR1 as SGHNT and CDR2 as YYREEE (reference sequence). Trimming shortened V by 4 bases and J by 4 bases, and 11 bases separated the two germline ends. The CDR3: CASSDLDGTEAFF. For the CDR3, the DNA is TGTGCCAGCAGCGATTTGGACGGCACTGAAGCTTTCTTT.

The rearrangement links TRBV11-3 to TRBJ2-1, with TRBD2 matching 11 bases. Germline CDR1 reads SGHNT; CDR2 reads YENEEA. With V trimmed by 5 bases and J by 5 bases, 5 bases remained unmatched. The length of the CDR3 is 15 residues. The CDR3 bases are TGTGCCAGCAGCCAACTAGCGGGGGCCCACAATGAGCAGTTCTTC. It yields the protein CASSQLAGAHNEQFF.

This clone has a single count. This chain joins TRBV5-1 and TRBJ2-3, with a tentative D call TRBD2 (6 bases). The germline gives CDR1 SGHRS, CDR2 YFSETQ. With 6 bases removed from V and 0 bases from J, the gap between germline ends came to 17 bases. The CDR3 loop spans 16 amino acids. The CDR3 loop is CASKPGTSSSTDTQYF. The CDR3 DNA reads as TGCGCCAGCAAGCCGGGGACTTCTTCTAGCACAGATACGCAGTATTTT.

This chain links TRBV10-3 with TRBJ2-7; the match to TRBD1 covers 10 bases. This CDR3 is built from 14 residues. Germline assignment: CDR1 ENHRY and CDR2 SYGVKD. V was pared by 9 bases and J by 1 base, with 6 bases of the junction left unmatched. DNA for the CDR3: TGTGCCATTACCCGGGACAGGGGTTCCTACGAGCAGTACTTC. The encoded protein is CAITRDRGSYEQYF.

The genes are TRBV6-5 and TRBJ2-1, with TRBD1 matching over 7 bases. This CDR3 has 12 amino acids. In germline, CDR1 is MNHEY, CDR2 SVGAGI. V gave up 6 bases and J gave up 9 bases; unmatched junction bases: 5. In DNA, the CDR3 is TGTGCCAGCAGCAGACAGGGCGGTGAGCAGTTCTTC. Protein product: CASSRQGGEQFF.

The chain uses TRBV15 and TRBJ2-1, with no clear D. Trimming pared 9 bases from V and 1 base from J, leaving 13 bases between. Germline V gene sequence: CDR1 LNHNV, CDR2 YYDKDF (reference sequence). The CDR3 is 14 residues long. The DNA of the CDR3 is TGTGCCACGAAAATTGACTTGTCCTACAATGAGCAGTTCTTC. Residues: CATKIDLSYNEQFF.

The chain has TRBV30 and TRBJ2-2; 11 nucleotides line up with TRBD1. Germline lookup yields CDR1 GTSNPN and CDR2 SVGIG (reference sequence). This CDR3 contains 15 residues. With 2 bases clipped from V and 6 bases from J, the junction kept 5 bases outside the gene matches. The CDR3 region has the DNA TGTGCCTGGAGTCGCGGACAGGGGGCAGCCGGGGAGCTGTTTTTT. Its protein is CAWSRGQGAAGELFF. Full variable domain (outside the CDR3, taken from reference TRBV30 and TRBJ2-2): SQTIHQWPATLVQPVGSPLSLECTVEGTSNPNLYWYRQAAGRGLQLLFYSVGIGQISSEVPQNLSASRPQDRQFILSSKKLLLSDSGFYLCAWSRGQGAAGELFFGEGSRLTVL.

The rearrangement links TRBV9 to TRBJ2-5; D may match TRBD1 or TRBD2 (5 bases each). The CDR3 is 15 residues long. Germline loops: CDR1 SGDLS, CDR2 YYNGEE. Deletions cut 0 bases from V and 5 bases from J, with 14 bases between. CDR3 bases: TGTGCCAGCAGCGTAGGGATGGGGCGCGGGGAGACCCAGTACTTC. Translating it yields CASSVGMGRGETQYF.

This clone was found once. This chain uses TRBV5-1 with TRBJ2-1; TRBD2 might be the D (6 bases). Germline CDR1 reads SGHRS; CDR2 reads YFSETQ. The CDR3 covers 16 residues. V shed 4 bases and J shed 1 base, with 15 bases lying between them. The CDR3 DNA is TGCGCCAGCAGCCCCGAGGAGGGCTCTTCCTACAATGAGCAGTTCTTC. Its translation is CASSPEEGSSYNEQFF.

The J gene is TRBJ2-7, the V gene TRBV7-9; D gene ambiguous. Germline-derived CDR1 and CDR2 are SEHNR and FQNEAQ (reference sequence). The V and J ends lost 3 bases and 3 bases respectively, with 6 bases between them. This CDR3 region has 12 residues. CDR3 residues: CASSLLHYEQYF. The CDR3, as DNA: TGTGCCAGCAGCTTGCTCCACTACGAGCAGTACTTC. Combining the CDR3 with reference TRBV7-9 and TRBJ2-7 gives the whole variable domain DTGVSQNPRHKITKRGQNVTFRCDPISEHNRLYWYRQTLGQGPEFLTYFQNEAQLEKSRLLSDRFSAERPKGSFSTLEIQRTEQGDSAMYLCASSLLHYEQYFGPGTRLTVT.

V and J are TRBV9 and TRBJ1-1; D is possibly TRBD1 (6 bases). The V and J ends lost 3 bases and 4 bases respectively, with 16 bases between them. Per the germline V gene, CDR1 is SGDLS and CDR2 is YYNGEE. The CDR3 covers 15 residues. CDR3 bases: TGTGCCAGCAGCGAACAGGGATTTCGGCGCACTGAAGCTTTCTTT. Translated: CASSEQGFRRTEAFF.